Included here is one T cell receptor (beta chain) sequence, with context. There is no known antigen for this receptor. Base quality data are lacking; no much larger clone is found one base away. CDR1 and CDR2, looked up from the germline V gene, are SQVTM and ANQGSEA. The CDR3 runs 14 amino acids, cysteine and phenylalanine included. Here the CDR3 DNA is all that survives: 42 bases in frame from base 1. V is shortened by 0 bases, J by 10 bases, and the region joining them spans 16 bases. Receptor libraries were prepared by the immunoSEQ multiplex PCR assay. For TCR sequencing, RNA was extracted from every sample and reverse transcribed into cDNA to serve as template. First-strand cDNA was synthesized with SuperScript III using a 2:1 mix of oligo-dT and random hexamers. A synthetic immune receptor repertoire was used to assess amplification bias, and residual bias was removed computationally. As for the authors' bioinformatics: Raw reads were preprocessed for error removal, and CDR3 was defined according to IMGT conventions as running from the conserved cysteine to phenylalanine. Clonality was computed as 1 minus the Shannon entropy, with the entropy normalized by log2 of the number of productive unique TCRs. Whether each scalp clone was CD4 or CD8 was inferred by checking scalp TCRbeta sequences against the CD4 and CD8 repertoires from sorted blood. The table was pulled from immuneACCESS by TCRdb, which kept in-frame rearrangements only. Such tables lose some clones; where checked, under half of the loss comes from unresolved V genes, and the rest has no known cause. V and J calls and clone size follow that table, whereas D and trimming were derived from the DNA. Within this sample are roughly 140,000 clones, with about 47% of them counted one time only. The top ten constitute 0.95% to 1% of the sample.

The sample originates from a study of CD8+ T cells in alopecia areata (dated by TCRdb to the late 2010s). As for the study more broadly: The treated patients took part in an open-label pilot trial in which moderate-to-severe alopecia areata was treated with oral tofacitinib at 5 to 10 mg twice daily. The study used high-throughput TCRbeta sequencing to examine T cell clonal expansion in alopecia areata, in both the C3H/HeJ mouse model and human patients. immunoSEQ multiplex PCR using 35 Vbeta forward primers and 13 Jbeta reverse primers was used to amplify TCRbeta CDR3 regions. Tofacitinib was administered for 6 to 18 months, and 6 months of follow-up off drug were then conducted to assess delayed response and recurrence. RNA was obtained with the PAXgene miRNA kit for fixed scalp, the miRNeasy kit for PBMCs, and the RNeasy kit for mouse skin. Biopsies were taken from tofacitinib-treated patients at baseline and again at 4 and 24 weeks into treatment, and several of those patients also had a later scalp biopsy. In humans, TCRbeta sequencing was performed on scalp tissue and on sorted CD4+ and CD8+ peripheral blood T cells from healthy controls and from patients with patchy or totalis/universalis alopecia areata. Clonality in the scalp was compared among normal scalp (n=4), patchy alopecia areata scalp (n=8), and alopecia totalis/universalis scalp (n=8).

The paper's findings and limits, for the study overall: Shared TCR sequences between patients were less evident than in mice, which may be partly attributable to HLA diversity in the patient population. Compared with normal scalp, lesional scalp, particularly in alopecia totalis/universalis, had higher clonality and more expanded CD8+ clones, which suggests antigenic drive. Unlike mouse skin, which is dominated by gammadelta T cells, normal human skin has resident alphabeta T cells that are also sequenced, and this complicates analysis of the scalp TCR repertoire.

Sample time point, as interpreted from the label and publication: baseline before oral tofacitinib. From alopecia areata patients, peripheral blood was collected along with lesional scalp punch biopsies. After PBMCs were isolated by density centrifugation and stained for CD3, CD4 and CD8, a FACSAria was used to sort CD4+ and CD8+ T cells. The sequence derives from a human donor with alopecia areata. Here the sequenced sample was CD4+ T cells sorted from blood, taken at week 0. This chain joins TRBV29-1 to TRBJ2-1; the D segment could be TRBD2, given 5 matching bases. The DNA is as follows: TGCAGCGTTGAAGATCCGGCTAGCCCGGAGGAGCAGTTCTTC. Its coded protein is CSVEDPASPEEQFF.